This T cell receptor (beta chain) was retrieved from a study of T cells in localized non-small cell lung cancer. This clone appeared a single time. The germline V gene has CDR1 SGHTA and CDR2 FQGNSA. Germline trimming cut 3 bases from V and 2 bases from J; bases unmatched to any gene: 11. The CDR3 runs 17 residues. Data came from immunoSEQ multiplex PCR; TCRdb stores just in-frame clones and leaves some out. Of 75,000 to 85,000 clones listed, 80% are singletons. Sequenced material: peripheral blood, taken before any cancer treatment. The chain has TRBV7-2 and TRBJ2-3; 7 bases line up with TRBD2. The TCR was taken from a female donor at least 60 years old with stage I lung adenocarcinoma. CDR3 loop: CASSFPPGAGPTDTQYF. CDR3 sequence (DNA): TGTGCCAGCAGCTTCCCTCCGGGAGCGGGGCCCACAGATACGCAGTATTTT.